These 21 T cell receptor beta chains came from one sample sequenced in a study of cytomegalovirus exposure and HLA in healthy donors. Primers for the PCR totalled 60 Vbeta and 13 Jbeta. TCRdb's copy holds only in-frame clones and misses some; the assay was immunoSEQ multiplex PCR. This sample has 220,000 or so clones, with around four fifths found just once. The specimen sequenced was PBMCs. The receptors come from a woman aged 40-49 years in good health and CMV-seronegative.

The gene calls are TRBV27 and TRBJ2-2, with 10 nucleotides matching TRBD2. The CDR3 consists of 19 residues. With 6 bases clipped from V and 7 bases from J, the junction kept 20 bases outside the gene matches. CDR1 and CDR2 from the germline V gene are MNHEY and SMNVEV (reference sequence). CDR3 amino acids: CASSPPLGLAGEFGGELFF. The CDR3 DNA is TGTGCCAGCAGCCCGCCCCTCGGTCTAGCGGGAGAGTTCGGCGGGGAGCTGTTTTTT.

For the CDR3, the DNA is TGCGCCAGCAGCTCAGGACAGGGCGGCGAGCAGTACTTC. Encoded protein: CASSSGQGGEQYF. V usage is TRBV5-1 and J usage is TRBJ2-7, with 8 bases aligning to TRBD1. The germline CDR1 and CDR2 sequences are SGHRS and YFSETQ. The V and J ends lost 3 bases and 6 bases, in that order; junction bases with no gene match: 5. The CDR3 sequence is 13 residues long.

The rearrangement links TRBV7-3 to TRBJ2-2; the D gene is possibly TRBD1 (5 bases). This CDR3 is 14 amino acids long. Trimming left V 5 bases short and J 4 bases short, with 11 bases between. Germline loops: CDR1 SGHTA, CDR2 FQGTGA. The DNA for the CDR3 is TGTGCCAGCAGCGCCCAGGGTATCACCGGGGAGCTGTTTTTT. It encodes CASSAQGITGELFF.

This rearrangement joins TRBV18 to TRBJ2-2; D gene ambiguous. Germline V lookup: CDR1 KGHSH, CDR2 LQKENI. The CDR3 runs to 12 residues. Trimming pared 3 bases from V and 7 bases from J, leaving 6 bases between. CDR3 DNA: TGTGCCAGCTCACCCGCCGGCGGGGAGCTGTTTTTT. This encodes CASSPAGGELFF.

This chain joins TRBV7-9 and TRBJ1-2, with a tentative D call TRBD1 (6 bases). Trimming removed 6 bases at V and 1 base at J, with 21 bases between. Germline V CDR1 and CDR2: SEHNR, FQNEAQ (reference sequence). This CDR3 comprises 17 residues. Written as DNA, the CDR3 is TGTGCCAGCAGGTCCTCGACAGGTTACTTTCATAACTATGGCTACACCTTC. It codes for CASRSSTGYFHNYGYTF.

The chain is built from TRBV5-1 and TRBJ2-2; perhaps TRBD1 as D (5 bases). Per the germline V gene, CDR1 is SGHRS and CDR2 is YFSETQ. V was shortened by 7 bases and J by 6 bases, with 13 bases between the two germline ends. This CDR3 has 13 amino acids. The CDR3 coding sequence is TGCGCCAGCGGGCCAGGGAATCCCGGGGAGCTGTTTTTT. Translated, it gives CASGPGNPGELFF.

The genes are TRBV11-2 and TRBJ2-6; D is perhaps TRBD1 (5 bases). V lost 6 bases and J 1 base, leaving 16 bases between the germline ends. The CDR3 is made up of 17 amino acids. CDR1 is SGHAT and CDR2 is FQNNGV in the germline V gene. In DNA form, the CDR3 reads TGTGCCAGCAGTCAGGGCGCGCGTAGGTCTGGGGCCAACGTCCTGACTTTC. As protein: CASSQGARRSGANVLTF.

In the case of this clone: At one of its ends the junction is not consistent with the germline gene, which may arise from a read error. The chain recombines TRBV7-9 with TRBJ1-5, with D possibly being TRBD1 (6 bases). The CDR3 covers 16 residues. The germline V gene has CDR1 SEHNR and CDR2 FQNEAQ (reference sequence). CDR3 in amino acids: CSSRDITRGGNQPQHF. CDR3 nucleotides: TGTTCCAGCAGGGATATTACCAGGGGAGGGAATCAGCCCCAGCATTTT.

V usage is TRBV6-5 and J usage is TRBJ2-1, with D possibly matching TRBD1 (6 bases). The germline gives CDR1 MNHEY, CDR2 SVGAGI. The V end was cut by 5 bases, the J end by 8 bases, with 16 bases between. The CDR3 covers 14 residues. CDR3 loop: CASSQGHRLDEQFF. The DNA for the CDR3 is TGTGCCAGCAGTCAGGGGCATAGGTTAGATGAGCAGTTCTTC.

CDR3 loop: CAWSSGSGIKETQYF. CDR3 coding DNA: TGTGCCTGGAGTTCAGGGAGCGGGATAAAAGAGACCCAGTACTTC. This chain connects TRBV30 to TRBJ2-5; the match to TRBD2 covers 7 bases. The V gene's germline CDR1 is GTSNPN and CDR2 SVGIG (reference sequence). The V gene end was trimmed by 2 bases and the J gene end by 3 bases; junction bases not matched to a gene: 9. The CDR3 has 15 amino acids.

The chain is built from TRBV19 and TRBJ2-5; D not certain. V was clipped by 6 bases and J by 5 bases, with 7 bases between them. CDR1 and CDR2 from the germline V gene are LNHDA and SQIVND (reference sequence). This CDR3 has 11 residues. The CDR3 DNA is TGTGCCAGTAGCGTCGGGGAGACCCAGTACTTC. Translating it yields CASSVGETQYF.

This clone was picked up a small number of times. The rearrangement links TRBV6-5 to TRBJ1-2; 9 bases are a match to TRBD1. CDR1 and CDR2 from the germline V gene are MNHEY and SVGAGI. Trimming took 6 bases from V and 4 from J; bases not matched to a gene: 9. The CDR3 contains 15 residues. CDR3 residues: CASRPQGALGYGYTF. As DNA, the CDR3 is TGTGCCAGCAGGCCACAGGGGGCGCTGGGCTATGGCTACACCTTC.

This clone was detected only a few times. This CDR3 is CASSRGTSDYNEQFF. CDR3 nucleotide sequence: TGTGCCAGCAGCCGCGGGACTAGCGATTACAATGAGCAGTTCTTC. The V gene is TRBV7-9, the J gene TRBJ2-1, with 10 bases identical to TRBD2. V shed 5 bases, J shed 4 bases, and the junction held 5 bases outside the gene matches. This CDR3 spans 15 amino acids. Germline V gives CDR1 SEHNR, CDR2 FQNEAQ (reference sequence). Drawing the rest from reference TRBV7-9 and TRBJ2-1, the complete variable domain is DTGVSQNPRHKITKRGQNVTFRCDPISEHNRLYWYRQTLGQGPEFLTYFQNEAQLEKSRLLSDRFSAERPKGSFSTLEIQRTEQGDSAMYLCASSRGTSDYNEQFFGPGTRLTVL.

This clone was found a few times. The chain combines TRBV6-5 with TRBJ1-1; tentative D call: TRBD1 (5 bases). Trimming stripped 3 bases from V and 2 bases from J, with 10 bases between. In germline, CDR1 is MNHEY, CDR2 SVGAGI. The CDR3 consists of 14 residues. CDR3 region: CASSYDRFNTEAFF. As DNA, the CDR3 is TGTGCCAGCAGTTATGACAGATTCAACACTGAAGCTTTCTTT.

V usage is TRBV7-2 and J usage is TRBJ2-1, with D tentatively TRBD2 (7 bases). The CDR3 runs to 15 residues. Per germline, CDR1 SGHTA and CDR2 FQGNSA. The V end was cut by 5 bases, the J end by 2 bases, with 13 bases between. The CDR3 here is CASSAAGATYNEQFF. The CDR3 bases are TGTGCCAGCAGCGCCGCGGGGGCCACCTACAATGAGCAGTTCTTC.

This rearrangement joins TRBV7-9 to TRBJ2-7; possible D gene TRBD2, 6 bases. Germline loops: CDR1 SEHNR, CDR2 FQNEAQ (reference sequence). The V end lost 0 bases, the J end lost 3 bases, and 12 bases lay between the germline ends. The CDR3 contains 15 residues. The CDR3 here is CASSLAYRGIYEQYF. The CDR3 DNA sequence: TGTGCCAGCAGCTTAGCCTACCGGGGGATCTACGAGCAGTACTTC.

CDR3 coding DNA: TGTGCCATCAGCGGACAGGGATACCAAGAGACCCAGTACTTC. Protein: CAISGQGYQETQYF. V usage is TRBV10-3 and J usage is TRBJ2-5; TRBD1 aligns across 8 bases. The V gene's germline CDR1 is ENHRY and CDR2 SYGVKD. CDR3 length: 14 amino acids. Trimming removed 6 bases from V and 0 bases from J; junction bases left unmatched: 3.

The genes are TRBV5-1 and TRBJ2-7; TRBD1 agrees at 7 bases. The germline V gene has CDR1 SGHRS and CDR2 YFSETQ. This CDR3 comprises 13 residues. V was pared by 5 bases and J by 3 bases, with 5 bases of the junction left unmatched. CDR3 sequence (DNA): TGCGCCAGCAGTTCTGGACAGGACTACGAGCAGTACTTC. This translates into CASSSGQDYEQYF.

The chain links TRBV7-9 to TRBJ2-5; 13 bases fit TRBD2. Germline lookup yields CDR1 SEHNR and CDR2 FQNEAQ (reference sequence). Trimming at V came to 3 bases and at J to 5 bases, leaving 12 bases not matched to a gene. This CDR3 region has 18 residues. The CDR3 sequence: CASSFQLAGGPGVETQYF. CDR3 nucleotides: TGTGCCAGCAGCTTCCAACTAGCGGGAGGGCCGGGGGTGGAGACCCAGTACTTC.

This chain uses TRBV30 with TRBJ2-7, with a possible D match to TRBD1 (5 bases). Trimming removed 5 bases at V and 5 bases at J, with 13 bases between. Germline loops: CDR1 GTSNPN, CDR2 SVGIG (reference sequence). This CDR3 spans 12 amino acids. The chain's CDR3 is CAWGRVVDEQYF. In nucleotides, the CDR3 is TGTGCCTGGGGCAGGGTGGTCGACGAGCAGTACTTC.

This chain uses TRBV5-1 with TRBJ1-2; D possibly corresponds to TRBD1 (5 bases). The V gene's germline CDR1 is SGHRS and CDR2 YFSETQ. V was cut by 3 bases and J by 4 bases, with 16 bases left in between. There are 15 residues in the CDR3. The CDR3 loop is CASSSGHLSSYGYTF. For the CDR3, the DNA is TGCGCCAGCAGCTCTGGACACCTATCGAGCTATGGCTACACCTTC.